This section outlines one T cell receptor (beta chain) sequence together with its context. This CDR3 region has 16 residues. The V gene's germline CDR1 is LNHDA and CDR2 SQIVND (reference sequence). With V trimmed by 5 bases and J by 2 bases, 10 bases remained unmatched. This sample was included in a study of shared T cell receptors in the human thymus. Some clones are missing from TCRdb's copy, which holds only in-frame ones; the method was immunoSEQ multiplex PCR. This sample has hundreds of thousands of clones; 88% occur once, and the top ten carry 0.0095% to 0.013%. This sample also appeared in a second study, on human thymus T cells.

Sample: thymocytes. This receptor was taken from a boy less than two years old with a congenital heart defect. The chain links TRBV19 to TRBJ2-7; TRBD1 aligns across 9 bases. The CDR3 DNA sequence: TGTGCCAGTAGTTCCCGGGACAGGGAATCGGCCTACGAGCAGTACTTC. The encoded protein is CASSSRDRESAYEQYF. Full variable domain (remainder filled in from reference TRBV19 and TRBJ2-7): DGGITQSPKYLFRKEGQNVTLSCEQNLNHDAMYWYRQDPGQGLRLIYYSQIVNDFQKGDIAEGYSVSREKKESFPLTVTSAQKNPTAFYLCASSSRDRESAYEQYFGPGTRLTVT.